The source of this T cell receptor (beta chain) is a study of CD8 T cells in Susac syndrome. The RNA, 0.5 to 1 ug, was put through reverse transcription using random hexamers. TCRdb reprocessed the immunoSEQ multiplex PCR reads with MiXCR, giving one entry per CDR3 protein. The sample records roughly 200,000 distinct CDR3 sequences, about 95% being singletons. Germline CDR1 and CDR2: LGHDT and YNNKEL (reference sequence). This CDR3 region has 14 residues. Trimming shortened V by 4 bases and J by 9 bases, and 13 bases separated the two germline ends. From blood CD8+ and CD4+ T cells, TCR beta sequences were generated. Controls were healthy donors chosen to match patients in age and sex. TEMRA cells were FACS-enriched, with CD8+ and CD4+ T cells isolated negatively.

The specimen sequenced was CD4+ T cells from PBMCs. The V gene is TRBV3-1, the J gene TRBJ1-6; the D gene is possibly TRBD1 (5 bases). The source is a human donor in good health. In DNA form, the CDR3 reads TGTGCCAGCAGCCTTACCGGGGGAACTTCACCCCTCCACTTT. Its protein product is CASSLTGGTSPLHF.